A selection of T cell receptor beta chains follows, all from one sample in a study of molecular identifiers for immune sequencing clone quantification. Each CDR3 protein gets one entry after TCRdb re-called the PCR reads with MiXCR. The sample carries about 630,000 distinct CDR3 sequences, around 25% recorded once. The sequencing sample was made of naive CD8+ T cells from blood, with Jurkat cell RNA spiked in. All receptors derive from a human donor in good health. Some libraries in this study had Jurkat cell RNA spiked in. Both conserved end residues are trimmed from each CDR3. The order of the fields is V gene, CDR3 protein.

V gene: TRBV10-3
CDR3 protein: ATKILEEYNEQF

V gene: TRBV20-1
CDR3 protein: SAPYSSGYPYEQY

V gene: TRBV5-6
CDR3 protein: ASSLGQLREQY

V gene: TRBV6-2/TRBV6-3
CDR3 protein: ASSPLAVHEQY

V gene: TRBV11-2
CDR3 protein: ASSHRSGAGNQKLF

V gene: TRBV7-9
CDR3 protein: ASSLEQPYGYT

V gene: TRBV19
CDR3 protein: ASSIWDRGPITEAF

V gene: TRBV19
CDR3 protein: ASSIDGGRRWPQH

V gene: TRBV19
CDR3 protein: ASSMLASGSTDTQY

V gene: TRBV20-1
CDR3 protein: SARGSSSVSGYT

V gene: TRBV7-2
CDR3 protein: ASSLEPVSYLEQF

V gene: TRBV6-2/TRBV6-3
CDR3 protein: ASSYSRYRDYQPQH

V gene: TRBV27
CDR3 protein: ASSLFAGTEAF

V gene: TRBV28
CDR3 protein: ASRPRPADEQY

V gene: TRBV7-6
CDR3 protein: ASSLGYEQH

V gene: TRBV29-1
CDR3 protein: SVDFKGGSADTQY

V gene: TRBV23-1
CDR3 protein: ASKTGGGGQPQH

V gene: TRBV18
CDR3 protein: ASSPPSPGADTQY

V gene: TRBV7-2
CDR3 protein: ASSSGPVGGNEQF

V gene: TRBV7-9
CDR3 protein: ASSLSSGASHNEQC

V gene: TRBV29-1
CDR3 protein: SVEGGGAETQY

V gene: TRBV5-1
CDR3 protein: ASRIGNRGEQY

V gene: TRBV13
CDR3 protein: ASSVGASSYEQY

V gene: TRBV5-1
CDR3 protein: ASSLAPGSAGINSPLH

V gene: TRBV13
CDR3 protein: ASSLERGQPQH